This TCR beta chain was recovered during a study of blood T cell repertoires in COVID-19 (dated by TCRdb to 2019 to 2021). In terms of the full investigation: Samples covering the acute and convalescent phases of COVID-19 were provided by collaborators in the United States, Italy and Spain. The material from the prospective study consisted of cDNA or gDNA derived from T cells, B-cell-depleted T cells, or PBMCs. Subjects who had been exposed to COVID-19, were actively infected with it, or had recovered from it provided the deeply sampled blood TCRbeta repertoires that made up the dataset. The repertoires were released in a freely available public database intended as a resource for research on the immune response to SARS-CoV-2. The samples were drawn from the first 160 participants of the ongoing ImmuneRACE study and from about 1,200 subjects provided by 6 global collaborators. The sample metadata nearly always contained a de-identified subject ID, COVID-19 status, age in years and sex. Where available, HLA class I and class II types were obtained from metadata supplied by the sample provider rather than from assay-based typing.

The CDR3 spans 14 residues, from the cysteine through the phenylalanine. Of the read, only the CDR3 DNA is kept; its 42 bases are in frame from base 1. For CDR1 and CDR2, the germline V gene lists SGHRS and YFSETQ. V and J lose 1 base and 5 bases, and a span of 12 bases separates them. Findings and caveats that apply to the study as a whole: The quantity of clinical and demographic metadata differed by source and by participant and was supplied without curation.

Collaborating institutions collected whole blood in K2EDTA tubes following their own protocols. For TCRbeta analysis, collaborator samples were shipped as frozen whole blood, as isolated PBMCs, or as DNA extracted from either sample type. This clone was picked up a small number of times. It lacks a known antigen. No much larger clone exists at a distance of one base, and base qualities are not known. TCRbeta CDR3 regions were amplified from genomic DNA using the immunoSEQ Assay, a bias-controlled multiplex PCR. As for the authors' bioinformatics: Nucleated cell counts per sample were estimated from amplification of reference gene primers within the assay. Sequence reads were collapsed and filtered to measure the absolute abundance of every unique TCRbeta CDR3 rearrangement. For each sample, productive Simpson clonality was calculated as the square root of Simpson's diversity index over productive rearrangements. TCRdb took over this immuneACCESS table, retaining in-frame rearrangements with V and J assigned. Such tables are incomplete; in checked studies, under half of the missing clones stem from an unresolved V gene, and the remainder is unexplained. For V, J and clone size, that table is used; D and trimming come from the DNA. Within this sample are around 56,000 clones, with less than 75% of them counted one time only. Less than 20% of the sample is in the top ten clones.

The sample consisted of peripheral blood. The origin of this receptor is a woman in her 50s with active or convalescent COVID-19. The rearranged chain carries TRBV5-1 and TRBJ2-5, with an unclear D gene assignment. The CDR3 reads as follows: CASSLSSTAETQYF. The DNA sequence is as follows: TGCGCCAGCAGCTTGAGTAGCACGGCGGAGACCCAGTACTTC.